This entry concerns a single T cell receptor beta chain. This sample is part of a study of T cell changes during pregnancy in multiple sclerosis. The data were produced by immunoSEQ multiplex PCR, yet TCRdb's version contains in-frame clones alone and is incomplete. Here the sample spans about 89,000 clones, roughly 94% being singletons. Germline V gene sequence: CDR1 LNHDA, CDR2 SQIVND (reference sequence). The V gene end was trimmed by 5 bases and the J gene end by 4 bases; junction bases not matched to a gene: 8. The CDR3 runs to 16 residues. The chain uses TRBV19 and TRBJ1-4; 9 nucleotides match TRBD1. The sequencing used peripheral blood, collected after pregnancy. The sequence derives from a female donor in good health, enrolled as a control in a pregnancy study. The CDR3 DNA reads as TGTGCCAGTAGTCCGAATCAGGGACAGGGTAATGAAAAACTGTTTTTT. Translated: CASSPNQGQGNEKLFF.